The 8 T cell receptor beta chains listed next were all sequenced from one sample in a study of T cells in Graves' hyperthyroidism and ophthalmopathy. Template material for amplifying TCR beta CDR3 regions consisted of RNA transcripts. The TCR CDR3 was amplified in a first-round RT-PCR using the HTBI primer set. TCRdb processed the multiplex PCR reads anew with MiXCR; each CDR3 protein has one entry. Of approximately 720,000 distinct CDR3 sequences in the sample, roughly a sixth were seen once. Sequencing input: blood. The receptors were gathered from a woman aged 45-65 years with Graves' hyperthyroidism that later progressed to Graves' ophthalmopathy.

In this sample, this clonotype turned up a few times. The rearrangement joins TRBV27 to TRBJ1-1, with D possibly being TRBD1 (5 bases). CDR1 MNHEY and CDR2 SMNVEV come from the germline V gene (reference sequence). V was shortened by 4 bases and J by 1 base, with 13 bases between the two germline ends. This CDR3 contains 15 residues. The CDR3 region has the DNA TGTGCCAGCAGTTCCACGGGACGGAAGAACACTGAAGCTTTCTTT. Protein sequence: CASSSTGRKNTEAFF.

A remark on this clonotype: A much larger clone lies a single base off, so this may be a read error. J is TRBJ1-1 and V is TRBV2; TRBD1 aligns across 12 bases. CDR3 size: 17 residues. The germline gives CDR1 SNHLY, CDR2 FYNNEI. The CDR3 DNA reads TGTGCCAGCAGAGAACCCGGGACAGGGGGCCTGAACAATGAAGCTTTCTTT. Translation: CASREPGTGGLNNEAFF.

J is TRBJ1-5 and V is TRBV12-5, with D uncertain. CDR1 is LGHNT and CDR2 is FRNRAP in the germline V gene. Trimming left V 1 base short and J 2 bases short, with 6 bases between. The CDR3 extends over 14 amino acids. The CDR3 region is CASGLGERNQPQHF. In nucleotides, the CDR3 is TGTGCTAGTGGTTTGGGAGAGCGCAATCAGCCCCAGCATTTT.

Only one count was recorded for this clonotype. The CDR3 reads CASSLLGGGYEQYF. The CDR3 DNA is TGCGCCAGCAGCTTGCTGGGGGGGGGATACGAGCAGTACTTC. This chain joins TRBV5-1 and TRBJ2-7, with 7 bases that match TRBD2. Per the germline V gene, CDR1 is SGHRS and CDR2 is YFSETQ. The CDR3 is made up of 14 amino acids. With V trimmed by 1 base and J by 4 bases, 5 bases remained unmatched. Filled out from reference TRBV5-1 and TRBJ2-7, the complete variable domain reads KAGVTQTPRYLIKTRGQQVTLSCSPISGHRSVSWYQQTPGQGLQFLFEYFSETQRNKGNFPGRFSGRQFSNSRSEMNVSTLELGDSALYLCASSLLGGGYEQYFGPGTRLTVT.

This clonotype was recorded many times. V usage is TRBV3-1 and J usage is TRBJ1-6; TRBD1 is a possible D gene (5 bases). CDR3 length: 15 amino acids. V dropped 1 base and J dropped 7 bases, with 11 bases sitting between them. Germline values: CDR1 LGHDT, CDR2 YNNKEL (reference sequence). The CDR3 spells CASSQGQLDNSPLHF. The CDR3 DNA reads as TGTGCCAGCAGCCAAGGACAGCTCGACAATTCACCCCTCCACTTT.

This clonotype came up many times. The DNA is omitted, as the CDR3 cannot be located on it reliably, and the CDR3 follows TCRdb's listing. V and J are TRBV20-1 and TRBJ2-5; TRBD2, the table's D call, lacks a check against the DNA. Inclusive of both ends, the CDR3 amounts to 15 amino acids. Germline V CDR1 and CDR2: DFQATT, SNEGSKA (reference sequence). CDR3 in amino acids: CSAPAGLGFLETQYF.

This chain links TRBV7-9 with TRBJ1-2; D gene uncertain. The CDR3 is 16 residues long. Trimming shortened V by 2 bases and J by 2 bases, and 15 bases separated the two germline ends. Per the germline V gene, CDR1 is SEHNR and CDR2 is FQNEAQ (reference sequence). CDR3 sequence (DNA): TGTGCCAGCAGCTTACCGAGATTACAGCCCAACTATGGCTACACCTTC. Translating it yields CASSLPRLQPNYGYTF.

This clonotype was counted at least ten times. The J gene is TRBJ1-1, the V gene TRBV6-1, with unresolved D. The CDR3 is made up of 13 amino acids. Germline V gene lookup returns CDR1 MNHNS and CDR2 SASEGT. The V and J ends lost 5 bases and 4 bases respectively, with 11 bases between them. As DNA, the CDR3 is TGTGCCAGCAGTAGAGACACTTCCACTGAAGCTTTCTTT. Translating gives CASSRDTSTEAFF.